The clone carrying this T cell receptor (beta chain) was detected ten times or more. Its antigen is unknown. The sample originates from a study of T cells after yellow fever vaccination. Turning to the study itself: The fractions with low cell numbers were processed using SMART-Seq v4 Ultra Low Input.

The CDR3 consists of 13 residues. CDR1 and CDR2 from the germline V gene are SGHTA and FQGTGA. V lost 4 bases, J lost 8 bases, and 12 bases lay in between. Points from the study as a whole: It was the secondary response that reached its peak faster, day 5 versus 15, but it was weaker.

TCR cDNA was made by 5'RACE template switching, adding a universal primer site and UMIs. A single record per CDR3 protein comes from TCRdb applying MiXCR to the 5' RACE reads. Here the sample spans 200,000 to 250,000 distinct CDR3 sequences, roughly 3.3% being singletons. The chain joins TRBV7-3 to TRBJ2-1, with no clear D. The sample here was CD4+ T cells sorted from PBMCs, taken 10 days after the yellow fever booster vaccination. This TCR was recovered from a man younger than 35 who received the YFV17D yellow fever vaccine. CDR3: CASSSGYNDEQFF. In nucleotides, the CDR3 is TGTGCCAGCAGCTCTGGATACAACGATGAGCAGTTCTTC.